The clone carrying this TCR beta chain appeared once. Its antigen is unidentified. This entry comes from a study of OX40 agonist ivuxolimab in advanced cancers. Study as a whole: Enrolled patients in dose escalation had cancers that were hepatocellular carcinoma, melanoma, renal cell or head and neck cancer.

General study points: Expanded clones were, on average, more numerous in CD8+ T cells than in CD4+.

The protocol was immunoSEQ multiplex PCR, while the TCRdb copy is restricted to in-frame clones and leaves out a portion. The sample shows more than 80,000 clones, more than 85% of them seen only once. Germline V gene data show CDR1 as SGHRS and CDR2 as YFSETQ. Between the trimmed V and J ends, which lost 0 bases and 3 bases, there was a span of 10 bases. The CDR3 totals 15 residues. The chain couples TRBV5-1 to TRBJ2-1, with a tentative D call TRBD2 (6 bases). This specimen was CD4+ or CD8+ T cells sorted from blood, taken in a trial of the OX40 agonist ivuxolimab. The receptor comes from an adult with an advanced solid tumor such as melanoma, head and neck, liver or kidney cancer. This CDR3 is CASSLAGVNYNEQFF. Written as DNA, the CDR3 is TGCGCCAGCAGCTTGGCGGGAGTCAACTACAATGAGCAGTTCTTC.